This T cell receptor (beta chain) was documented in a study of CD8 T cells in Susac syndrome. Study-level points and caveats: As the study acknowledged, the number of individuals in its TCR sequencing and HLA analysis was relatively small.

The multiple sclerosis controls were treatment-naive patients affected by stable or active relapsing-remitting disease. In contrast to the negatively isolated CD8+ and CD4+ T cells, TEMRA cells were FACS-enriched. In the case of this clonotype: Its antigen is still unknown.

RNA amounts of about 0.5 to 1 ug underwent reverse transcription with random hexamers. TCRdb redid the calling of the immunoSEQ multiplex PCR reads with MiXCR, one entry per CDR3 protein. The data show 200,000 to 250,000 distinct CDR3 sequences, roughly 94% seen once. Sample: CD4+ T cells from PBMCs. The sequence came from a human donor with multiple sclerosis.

The CDR3 bases are TGTGCCAGCAGCCCTCAGGCCGCGTACGAGCAGTACTTC. Translating it yields CASSPQAAYEQYF. The J gene is TRBJ2-7, the V gene TRBV2; D gene ambiguous. This CDR3 spans 13 amino acids. The V gene's germline CDR1 is SNHLY and CDR2 FYNNEI. V lost 6 bases to trimming and J lost 4 bases, with 13 bases between them. The full variable domain, in which reference TRBV2 and TRBJ2-7 provide the parts outside the CDR3, is EPEVTQTPSHQVTQMGQEVILRCVPISNHLYFYWYRQILGQKVEFLVSFYNNEISEKSEIFDDQFSVERPDGSNFTLKIRSTKLEDSAMYFCASSPQAAYEQYFGPGTRLTVT.